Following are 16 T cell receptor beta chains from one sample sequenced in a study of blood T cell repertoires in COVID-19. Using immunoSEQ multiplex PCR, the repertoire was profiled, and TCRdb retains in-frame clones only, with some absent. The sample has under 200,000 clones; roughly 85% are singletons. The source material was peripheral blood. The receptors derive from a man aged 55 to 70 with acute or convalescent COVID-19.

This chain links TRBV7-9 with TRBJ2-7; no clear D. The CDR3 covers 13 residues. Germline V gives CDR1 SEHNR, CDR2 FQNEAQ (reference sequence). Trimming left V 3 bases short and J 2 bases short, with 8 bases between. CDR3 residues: CASSFGETYEQYF. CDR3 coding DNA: TGTGCCAGCAGCTTTGGAGAGACCTACGAGCAGTACTTC.

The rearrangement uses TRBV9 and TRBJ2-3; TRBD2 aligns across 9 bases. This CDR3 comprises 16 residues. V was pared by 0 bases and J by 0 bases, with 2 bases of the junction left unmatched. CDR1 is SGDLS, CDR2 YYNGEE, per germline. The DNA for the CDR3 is TGTGCCAGCAGCGTAGGACTAGCGGCTAGCACAGATACGCAGTATTTT. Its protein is CASSVGLAASTDTQYF. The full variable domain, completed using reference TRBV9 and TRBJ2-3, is DSGVTQTPKHLITATGQRVTLRCSPRSGDLSVYWYQQSLDQGLQFLIQYYNGEERAKGNILERFSAQQFPDLHSELNLSSLELGDSALYFCASSVGLAASTDTQYFGPGTRLTVL.

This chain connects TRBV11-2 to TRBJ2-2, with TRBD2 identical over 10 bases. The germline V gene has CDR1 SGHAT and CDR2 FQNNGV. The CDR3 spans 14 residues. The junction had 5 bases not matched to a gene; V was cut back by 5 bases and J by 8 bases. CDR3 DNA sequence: TGTGCCAGCAGCCTTCTAGCGGGAGATGGGGAGCTGTTTTTT. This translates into CASSLLAGDGELFF.

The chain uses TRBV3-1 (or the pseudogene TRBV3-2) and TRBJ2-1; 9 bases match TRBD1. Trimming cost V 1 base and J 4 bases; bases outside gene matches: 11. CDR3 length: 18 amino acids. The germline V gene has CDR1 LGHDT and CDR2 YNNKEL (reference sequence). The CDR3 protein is CASSQAGTGSTGYNEQFF. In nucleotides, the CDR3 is TGTGCCAGCAGCCAAGCCGGGACAGGGAGCACCGGATACAATGAGCAGTTCTTC.

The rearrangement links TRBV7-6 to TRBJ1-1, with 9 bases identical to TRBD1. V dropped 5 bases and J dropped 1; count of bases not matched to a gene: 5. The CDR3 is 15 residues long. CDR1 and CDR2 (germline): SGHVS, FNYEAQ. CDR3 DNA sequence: TGTGCCAGCAGCGGGTGGACAGGGGAGAACACTGAAGCTTTCTTT. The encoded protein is CASSGWTGENTEAFF.

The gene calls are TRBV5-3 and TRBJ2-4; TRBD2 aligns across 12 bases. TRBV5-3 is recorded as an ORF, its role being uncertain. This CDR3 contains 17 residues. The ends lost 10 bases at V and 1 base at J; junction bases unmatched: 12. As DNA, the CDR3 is TGTGCCCGGGGGGCTAGCGGGAGGGCCCGTGCCAAAAACATTCAGTACTTC. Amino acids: CARGASGRARAKNIQYF.

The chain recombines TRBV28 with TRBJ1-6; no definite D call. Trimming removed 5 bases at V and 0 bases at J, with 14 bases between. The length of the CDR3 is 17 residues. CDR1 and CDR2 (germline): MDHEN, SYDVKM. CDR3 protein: CASSQRALSSYNSPLHF. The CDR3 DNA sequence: TGTGCCAGCAGTCAGCGGGCCCTTAGCTCCTATAATTCACCCCTCCACTTT. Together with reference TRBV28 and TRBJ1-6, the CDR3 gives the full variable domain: DVKVTQSSRYLVKRTGEKVFLECVQDMDHENMFWYRQDPGLGLRLIYFSYDVKMKEKGDIPEGYSVSREKKERFSLILESASTNQTSMYLCASSQRALSSYNSPLHFGNGTRLTVT.

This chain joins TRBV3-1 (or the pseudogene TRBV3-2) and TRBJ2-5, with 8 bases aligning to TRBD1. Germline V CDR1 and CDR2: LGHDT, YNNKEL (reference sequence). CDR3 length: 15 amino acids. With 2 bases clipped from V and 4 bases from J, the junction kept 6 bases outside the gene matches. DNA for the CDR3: TGTGCCAGCAGCCAAAAGGGCACAGGGGGAGAGACCCAGTACTTC. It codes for CASSQKGTGGETQYF.

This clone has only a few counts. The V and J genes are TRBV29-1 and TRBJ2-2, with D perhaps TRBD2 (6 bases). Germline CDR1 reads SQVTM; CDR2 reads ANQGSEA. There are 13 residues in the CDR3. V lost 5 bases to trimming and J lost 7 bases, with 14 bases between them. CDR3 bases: TGCAGCGTTCTTCCGGGACTTGGCGGGGAGCTGTTTTTT. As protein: CSVLPGLGGELFF.

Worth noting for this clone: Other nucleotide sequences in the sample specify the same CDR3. The chain's CDR3 is CASSLGTGGTEAFF. CDR3 nucleotide sequence: TGTGCCAGCAGCCTTGGGACAGGGGGCACTGAAGCTTTCTTT. V usage is TRBV3-1 (or the pseudogene TRBV3-2) and J usage is TRBJ1-1; 11 nucleotides line up with TRBD1. J was trimmed by 4 bases and V by 4 bases; bases with no gene match: 2. The CDR3 totals 14 residues. CDR1 is LGHDT and CDR2 is YNNKEL in the germline V gene (reference sequence).

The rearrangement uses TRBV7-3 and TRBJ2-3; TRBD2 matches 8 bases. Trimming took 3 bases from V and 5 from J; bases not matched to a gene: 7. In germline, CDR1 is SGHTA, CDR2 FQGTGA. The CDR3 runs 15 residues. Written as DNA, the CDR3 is TGTGCCAGCAGCTTCCTCGGGAGGGTTGGAGATACGCAGTATTTT. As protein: CASSFLGRVGDTQYF.

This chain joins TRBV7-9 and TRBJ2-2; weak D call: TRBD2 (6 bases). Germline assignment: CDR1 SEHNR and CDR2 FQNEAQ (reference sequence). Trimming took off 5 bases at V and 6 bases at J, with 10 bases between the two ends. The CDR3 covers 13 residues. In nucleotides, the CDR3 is TGTGCCAGCAGCGAGACTAGTCCCGGGGAGCTGTTTTTT. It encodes CASSETSPGELFF.

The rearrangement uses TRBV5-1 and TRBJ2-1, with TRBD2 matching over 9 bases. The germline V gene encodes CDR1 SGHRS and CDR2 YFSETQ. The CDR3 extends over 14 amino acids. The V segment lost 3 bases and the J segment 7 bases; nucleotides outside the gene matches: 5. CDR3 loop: CASSSGLAQNEQFF. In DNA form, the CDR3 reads TGCGCCAGCAGCTCGGGACTAGCACAAAATGAGCAGTTCTTC.

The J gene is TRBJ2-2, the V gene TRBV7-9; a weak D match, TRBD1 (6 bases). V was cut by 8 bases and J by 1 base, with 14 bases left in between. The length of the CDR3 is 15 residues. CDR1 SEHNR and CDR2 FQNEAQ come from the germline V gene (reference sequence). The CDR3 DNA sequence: TGTGCCAGCCGAGGGTGGGGGCTGAACACCGGGGAGCTGTTTTTT. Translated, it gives CASRGWGLNTGELFF.

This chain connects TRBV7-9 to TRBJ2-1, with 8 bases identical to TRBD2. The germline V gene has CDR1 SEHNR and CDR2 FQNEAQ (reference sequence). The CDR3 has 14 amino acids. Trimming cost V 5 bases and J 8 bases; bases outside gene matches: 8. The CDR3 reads CASSLGTRVDEQFF. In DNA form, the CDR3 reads TGTGCCAGCAGCCTGGGGACTAGGGTCGATGAGCAGTTCTTC. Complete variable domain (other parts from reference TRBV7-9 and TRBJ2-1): DTGVSQNPRHKITKRGQNVTFRCDPISEHNRLYWYRQTLGQGPEFLTYFQNEAQLEKSRLLSDRFSAERPKGSFSTLEIQRTEQGDSAMYLCASSLGTRVDEQFFGPGTRLTVL.

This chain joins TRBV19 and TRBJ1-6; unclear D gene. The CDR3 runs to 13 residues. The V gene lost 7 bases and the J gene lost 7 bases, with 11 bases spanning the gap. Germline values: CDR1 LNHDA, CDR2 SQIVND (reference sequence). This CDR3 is CASKERENSPLHF. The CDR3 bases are TGTGCCAGTAAGGAGAGGGAGAATTCACCCCTCCACTTT.